This T cell receptor (beta chain) was profiled in a study of prognosis after radiotherapy for stage I lung cancer. The overall study: Stereotactic body radiotherapy was given without concurrent therapy in all patients. Metastases at distant sites emerged in several patients after radiotherapy, at a median of 7 months, whereas approximately 16 showed no significant progression.

This CDR3 is built from 14 residues. Germline CDR1 is MNHEY and CDR2 is SVGEGT. The J segment lost 3 bases and the V segment lost 10 bases, leaving 9 bases of the junction unmatched. There are many counts of this clonotype. Two-round multiplex PCR, the amplification method, yielded TCR beta CDR3 from genomic DNA. The authors ran first-round PCR with primers specific to each TRBV and TRBJ gene. TCRdb re-called the multiplex PCR reads with MiXCR, one entry per CDR3 protein. The sample shows around 59,000 distinct CDR3 sequences, approximately 25% of them seen only once. Collection of peripheral blood, in a volume of approximately 6.2 milliliters, was performed at each of two time points.

The clonotype comes from a donor over 45 with non-small cell lung cancer. The sample in question was PBMCs, obtained before or after stereotactic body radiation therapy (not recorded which). The chain uses TRBV6-2 or TRBV6-3 and TRBJ2-1, with TRBD1 matching over 7 bases. CDR3 nucleotides: TGTGCCATCAATAGGGGGCTACTCTACAATGAGCAGTTCTTC. This translates into CAINRGLLYNEQFF.